This T cell receptor beta chain came from a study of T cells after yellow fever vaccination. General observations from the study: FACS-sorted repertoires could harbor abundant contaminating bulk-population clonotypes.

Making TCR cDNA involved 5'RACE template switching, which added UMIs and a universal primer site. MiXCR, run by TCRdb on the 5' RACE reads, gives a single entry per CDR3 protein. Here the sample spans approximately 350,000 distinct CDR3 sequences, around 10% being singletons. The CDR3 runs 16 residues. V was clipped by 4 bases and J by 0 bases, with 14 bases between them. The germline gives CDR1 SGHNT, CDR2 YYREEE (reference sequence). This clonotype was observed a few times. The antigen remains unidentified. This chain connects TRBV5-4 to TRBJ2-4; no reliable D call. The specimen was PBMCs, collected on the day of the first yellow fever vaccination. This sequence was found in a man aged 18-30 years who received the YFV17D yellow fever vaccine. The CDR3 spells CASSARDQLAKNIQYF. CDR3 in DNA: TGTGCCAGCAGCGCCAGAGACCAGCTAGCCAAAAACATTCAGTACTTC.